Listed below are T cell receptor beta chains from one sample, sequenced in a study of cytomegalovirus exposure and HLA in healthy donors. The table came from immunoSEQ multiplex PCR; TCRdb's copy has only in-frame clones and leaves some out. The table lists 140,000 to 150,000 clones, 94% of them singletons. Material for sequencing was PBMCs. These receptor sequences come from a man aged 18 to 29 in good health and CMV-seropositive. The CDR3 runs from the conserved cysteine through the conserved F or W. A D gene is named only where the DNA matches it firmly. Clone sizes are given selectively: once, few, many, or a class where the clone is expanded.

V	J	D	size	DNA	CDR3
TRBV28	TRBJ2-7	NA	NA	TGTGCCAGCAGTTCCCCCGGGGTCCAACCCTACGAGCAGTACTTC	CASSSPGVQPYEQYF
TRBV9	TRBJ1-5	NA	NA	TGTGCCAGCAGCCGGGACACTAATCAGCCCCAGCATTTT	CASSRDTNQPQHF
TRBV11-2	TRBJ2-1	NA	NA	TGTGCCAGCAGCTCCCAGACTGGATACAATGAGCAGTTCTTC	CASSSQTGYNEQFF
TRBV7-9	TRBJ2-7	TRBD2	once	TGTGCCAGCAGCCGACGACTAGCGGGAAGGTGGGACGAGCAGTACTTC	CASSRRLAGRWDEQYF
TRBV18	TRBJ2-7	NA	NA	TGTGCCAGCTTAGCCGACGGCGTTGAGCAGTACTTC	CASLADGVEQYF
TRBV9	TRBJ2-2	NA	NA	TGTGCCAGCAGCGTAGCTCTGGGGCGTACCGCGAACACCGGGGAGCTGTTTTTT	CASSVALGRTANTGELFF
TRBV6-6	TRBJ2-7	NA	NA	TGTGCCAGCAGTTACTCGAAGGGGGTAGGCGAGCAGTACTTC	CASSYSKGVGEQYF
TRBV2	TRBJ2-2	TRBD1	NA	TGTGCCAGCATCCTTAACAGGGGAACCGGGGAGCTGTTTTTT	CASILNRGTGELFF
TRBV5-1	TRBJ2-7	TRBD2	NA	TGCGCCAGCAGCACCTCTAGCGGGAGGCCCACCGAGCAGTACTTC	CASSTSSGRPTEQYF
TRBV4-1	TRBJ1-1	NA	NA	TGCGCCAGCAGCCAAGTAGGAGGGGCCCTAAACACTGAAGCTTTCTTT	CASSQVGGALNTEAFF
TRBV6-5	TRBJ2-2	NA	NA	TGTGCCAGCAGCCACCAGGGTCGCACCGGGGAGCTGTTTTTT	CASSHQGRTGELFF
TRBV7-2	TRBJ2-1	TRBD2	NA	TGTGCCAGCAGCCCTCCGGGACTAGCGAACAATGAGCAGTTCTTC	CASSPPGLANNEQFF
TRBV6-4	TRBJ2-7	TRBD2	NA	TGTGCCAGAGGGACTAGCGGGACAAAAAGCTCCTACGAGCAGTACTTC	CARGTSGTKSSYEQYF
TRBV4-2	TRBJ2-1	NA	NA	TGTGCCAGCAACTCCCGGGACTCCGGCTGGGATGAGCAGTTCTTC	CASNSRDSGWDEQFF
TRBV6-1	TRBJ2-5	NA	NA	TGTGCCACAACCGTCGAAGGGGCGGCCCAAGAGACCCAGTACTTC	CATTVEGAAQETQYF
TRBV11-1	TRBJ2-7	TRBD2	NA	TGTGCCAGCAGCTTAGCGTCAAGCGGGAGCTTGTCCTACGAGCAGTACTTC	CASSLASSGSLSYEQYF
TRBV5-1	TRBJ2-5	TRBD2	once	TGCGCCAGCAGCTTGGAGCCCCCGGGACTAGCGGGAGAGACCCAGTACTTC	CASSLEPPGLAGETQYF
TRBV28	TRBJ1-5	NA	NA	TGTGCCAGCAGTTTACCCCACATTATCCGGGGTGCCAAACAGCCCCAGCATTTT	CASSLPHIIRGAKQPQHF
TRBV5-6	TRBJ2-7	TRBD2	NA	TGTGCCAGCAGCCGCGGGAGTCTACCCTACGAGCAGTACTTC	CASSRGSLPYEQYF
TRBV9	TRBJ1-6	TRBD1	NA	TGTGCCAGCAGCGGACAGGGGAGAGACTCCTATAATTCACCCCTCCACTTT	CASSGQGRDSYNSPLHF
TRBV5-5	TRBJ2-7	NA	NA	TGTGCCAGCAGCTCGGCAGGGTACGAGCAGTACTTC	CASSSAGYEQYF
TRBV7-8	TRBJ2-7	NA	NA	TGTGCCAGCAGCTTAGGCAGGTCCTACGAGCAGTACTTC	CASSLGRSYEQYF
TRBV25-1	TRBJ2-7	NA	NA	TGTGCCAGCAGTGAATATTTGGGGGCCAGGGAGCAGTACTTC	CASSEYLGAREQYF
TRBV4-1	TRBJ1-1	NA	NA	TGCGCCAGCAGCCAAGTCGGGGGGATTGAAGCTTTCTTT	CASSQVGGIEAFF
TRBV5-4	TRBJ2-7	NA	NA	TGTGCCAGCAGCTCCCGGAGAAACGCGGACTACGAGCAGTACTTC	CASSSRRNADYEQYF
TRBV25-1	TRBJ2-2	NA	NA	TGTGCCAGCAGTGAACCTTCCTCCACCGGGGAGCTGTTTTTT	CASSEPSSTGELFF
TRBV2	TRBJ2-1	NA	NA	TGTGCCAGCAAAGGAGCCCAGGGCTACAATGAGCAGTTCTTC	CASKGAQGYNEQFF
TRBV18	TRBJ1-5	NA	NA	TGTGCCAGCTCACCACCTAATACGGGGGGCAATCAGCCCCAGCATTTT	CASSPPNTGGNQPQHF
TRBV5-1	TRBJ2-1	NA	NA	TGCGCCAGCAGCCGTACAGACAGGTACAATGAGCAGTTCTTC	CASSRTDRYNEQFF
TRBV9	TRBJ2-1	TRBD1	NA	TGTGCCAGCAGCGTGTGGGACAGGGAACTGTTCTTC	CASSVWDRELFF
TRBV28	TRBJ2-7	NA	NA	TGTGCCAGCAGATTACGGGGGACCGGGGGTGAGCAGTACTTC	CASRLRGTGGEQYF
TRBV7-8	TRBJ1-1	NA	NA	TGTGCCAGCAGGCTCAAAAACAAGAACACTGAAGCTTTCTTT	CASRLKNKNTEAFF
TRBV5-1	TRBJ2-5	TRBD2	NA	TGCGCCAGCAGCTTGGAGGTGGGGGTAGCGGGAGAAAGGGAGACCCAGTACTTC	CASSLEVGVAGERETQYF
TRBV2	TRBJ1-5	NA	NA	TGTGCCAGCAGCCTCACAGTTCCCAATCAGCCCCAGCATTTT	CASSLTVPNQPQHF
TRBV27	TRBJ2-5	TRBD2	NA	TGTGCCAGCGGGACTAGCGGCTTTCAAGAGACCCAGTACTTC	CASGTSGFQETQYF
TRBV28	TRBJ2-3	TRBD1	NA	TGTGCCAGCGGGGGACAGGGGGTCCCCACAGATACGCAGTATTTT	CASGGQGVPTDTQYF
TRBV28	TRBJ1-2	TRBD1	NA	TGTGCCAGCAGTTCGCCATACAGGGGTCGGGGCTACACCTTC	CASSSPYRGRGYTF
TRBV30	TRBJ1-2	TRBD1	NA	TGTGCCTGGAGTGCGCCGTTTGGGACAGGGGCCCTATTAAACTATGGCTACACCTTC	CAWSAPFGTGALLNYGYTF
TRBV6-6	TRBJ2-1	NA	NA	TGTGCCAGCAGTTACCGGTACAATGAGCAGTTCTTC	CASSYRYNEQFF
TRBV6-1	TRBJ1-1	NA	NA	TGTGCCAGCAGGGTTCAGGAAATTTTGTCCACCCAAGCTTTCTTT	CASRVQEILSTQAFF